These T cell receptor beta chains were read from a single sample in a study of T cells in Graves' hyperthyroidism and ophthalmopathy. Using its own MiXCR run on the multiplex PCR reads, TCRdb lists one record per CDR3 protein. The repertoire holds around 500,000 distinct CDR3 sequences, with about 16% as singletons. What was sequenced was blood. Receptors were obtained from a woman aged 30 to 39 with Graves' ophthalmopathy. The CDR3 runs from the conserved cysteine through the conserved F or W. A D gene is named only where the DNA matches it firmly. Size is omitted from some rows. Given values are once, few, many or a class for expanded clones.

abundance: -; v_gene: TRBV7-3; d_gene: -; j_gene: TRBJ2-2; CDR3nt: TGTGCCAGCAGCTTAGTCGGGAGCGACACCGGGGAGCTGTTTTTT; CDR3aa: CASSLVGSDTGELFF
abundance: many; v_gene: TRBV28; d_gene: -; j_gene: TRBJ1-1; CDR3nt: TGTGCCAGCAGTTTGGGGGGGGGAGGGAACACTGAAGCTTTCTTT; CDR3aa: CASSLGGGGNTEAFF
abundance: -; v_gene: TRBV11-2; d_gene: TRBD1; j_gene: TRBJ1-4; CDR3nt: TGTGCCAGCAGACAAGGGTCCGGGACAGGGAACGAAAAACTGTTTTTT; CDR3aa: CASRQGSGTGNEKLFF
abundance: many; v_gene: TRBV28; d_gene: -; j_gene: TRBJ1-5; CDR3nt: TGTGCCAGCAGTTTAAATGACAGAGATTATAGCAATCAGCCCCAGCATTTT; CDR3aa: CASSLNDRDYSNQPQHF
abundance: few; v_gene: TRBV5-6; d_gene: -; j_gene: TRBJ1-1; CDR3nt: TGTGCCAGCAGCAGCAGCGGGGTCGCGGGGCTTGCTGGAGCTTTCTTT; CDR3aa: CASSSSGVAGLAGAFF
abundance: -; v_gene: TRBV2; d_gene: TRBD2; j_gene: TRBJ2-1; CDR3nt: TGTGCCAGCGGGGGACTAGCGGGATGGGGTGAGCAGTTCTTC; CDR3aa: CASGGLAGWGEQFF
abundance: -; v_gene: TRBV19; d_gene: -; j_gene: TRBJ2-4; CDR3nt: TGTGCCAGTAGTCCAAGTGAGGGGCTTTACATTCAGTACTTC; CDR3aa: CASSPSEGLYIQYF
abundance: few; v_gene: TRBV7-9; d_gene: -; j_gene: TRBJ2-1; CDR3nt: TGTGCCAGCACCACCCTTCCGGACCAACCACAACACTACAATGAGCAGTTCTTC; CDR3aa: CASTTLPDQPQHYNEQFF
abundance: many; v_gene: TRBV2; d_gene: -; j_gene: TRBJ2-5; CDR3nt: TGTGCCAGCAGTGCGGTAGTAGAGACCCAGTACTTC; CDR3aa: CASSAVVETQYF
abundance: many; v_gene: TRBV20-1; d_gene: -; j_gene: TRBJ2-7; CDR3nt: TGCAGTGCTAGTCCCCCGAGGGGGGGCCACGAGCAGTACTTC; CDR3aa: CSASPPRGGHEQYF
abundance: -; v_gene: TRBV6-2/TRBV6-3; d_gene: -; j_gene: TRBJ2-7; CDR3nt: TGTGCCAGCAGTTTCGACAGGAACGGGCAGTACTTC; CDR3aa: CASSFDRNGQYF
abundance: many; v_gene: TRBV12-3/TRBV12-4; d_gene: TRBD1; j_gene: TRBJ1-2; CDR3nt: TGTGCCAGCAGTCTACAGGGGGCTAGGTATGGCTACACCTTC; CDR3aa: CASSLQGARYGYTF
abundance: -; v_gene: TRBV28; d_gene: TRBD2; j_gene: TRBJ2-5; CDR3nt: TGTGCCAGCAGGCGAGGGACTAGCGGGAGTCCAAACTTC; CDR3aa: CASRRGTSGSPNF
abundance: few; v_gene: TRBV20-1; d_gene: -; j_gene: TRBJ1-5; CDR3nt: TGCAGTGCTAGAGATCTCTTAGGGAGGGATGATCAGCCCCAGCATTTT; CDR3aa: CSARDLLGRDDQPQHF
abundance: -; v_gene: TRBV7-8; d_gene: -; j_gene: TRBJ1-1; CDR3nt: TGTGCCAGCAGCCCCGGGACGGGGACCACTGAAGCTTTCTTT; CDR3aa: CASSPGTGTTEAFF
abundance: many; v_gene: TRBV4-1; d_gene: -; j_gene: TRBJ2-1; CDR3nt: TGCGCCAGCAGCTCCCATGGTTTGTTCCTTTTTAGCGAGCAGTTCTTC; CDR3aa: CASSSHGLFLFSEQFF
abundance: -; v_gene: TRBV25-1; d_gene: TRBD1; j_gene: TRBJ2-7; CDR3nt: TGTGCCAGCAGTGAACCGGGACAGCTGAACTCCTACGAGCAGTACTTC; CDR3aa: CASSEPGQLNSYEQYF
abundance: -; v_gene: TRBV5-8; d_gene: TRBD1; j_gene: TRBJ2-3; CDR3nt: TGTGCCAGCAGCTTCGGGACAGGGACTGATACGCAGTATTTT; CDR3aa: CASSFGTGTDTQYF
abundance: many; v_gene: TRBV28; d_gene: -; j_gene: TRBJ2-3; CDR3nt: TGTGCCAGCAGTTTATTGGTGGGGCGCAGGGACACAGATACGCAGTATTTT; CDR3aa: CASSLLVGRRDTDTQYF
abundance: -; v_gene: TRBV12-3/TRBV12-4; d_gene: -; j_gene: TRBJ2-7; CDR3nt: TGTGCCAGCAGTCTGAACCTAAGGGGTGGGACCTACGAGCAGTACTTC; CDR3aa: CASSLNLRGGTYEQYF
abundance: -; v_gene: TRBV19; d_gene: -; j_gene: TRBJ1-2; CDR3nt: TGTGCCAGTAGTATCGCAGGGCCCGGGAACTATGGCTACACCTTC; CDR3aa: CASSIAGPGNYGYTF
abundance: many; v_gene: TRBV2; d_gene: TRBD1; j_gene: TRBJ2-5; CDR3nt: TGTGCCAGCAGTCTGACACAGGGGGACGCTGACCCTACCCAGTACTTC; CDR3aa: CASSLTQGDADPTQYF